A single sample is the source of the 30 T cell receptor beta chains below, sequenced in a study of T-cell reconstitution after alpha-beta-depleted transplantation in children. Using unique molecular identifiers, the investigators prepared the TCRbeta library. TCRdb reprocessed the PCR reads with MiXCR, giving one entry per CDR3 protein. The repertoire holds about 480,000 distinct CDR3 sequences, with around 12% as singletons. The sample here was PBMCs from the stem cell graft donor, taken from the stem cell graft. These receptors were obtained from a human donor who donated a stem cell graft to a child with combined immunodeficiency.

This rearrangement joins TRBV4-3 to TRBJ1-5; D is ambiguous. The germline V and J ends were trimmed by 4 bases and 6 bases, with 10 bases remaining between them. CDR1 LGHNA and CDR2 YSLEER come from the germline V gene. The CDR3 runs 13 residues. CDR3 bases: TGCGCCAGCAGCCTTGACGTTGGTCAGCCCCAGCATTTT. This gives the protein CASSLDVGQPQHF.

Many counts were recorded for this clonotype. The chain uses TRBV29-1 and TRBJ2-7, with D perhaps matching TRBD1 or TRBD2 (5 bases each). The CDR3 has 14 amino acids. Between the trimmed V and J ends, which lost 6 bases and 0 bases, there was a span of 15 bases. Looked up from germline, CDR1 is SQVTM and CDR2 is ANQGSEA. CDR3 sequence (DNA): TGCAGCGTGCTGGGACGGATTAGCTCCTACGAGCAGTACTTC. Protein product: CSVLGRISSYEQYF.

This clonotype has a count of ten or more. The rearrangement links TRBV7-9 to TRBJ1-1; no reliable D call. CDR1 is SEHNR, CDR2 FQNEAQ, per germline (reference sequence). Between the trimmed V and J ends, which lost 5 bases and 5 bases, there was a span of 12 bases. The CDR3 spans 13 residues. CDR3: CASSPGGRTEAFF. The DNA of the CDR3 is TGTGCCAGCAGCCCCGGTGGTCGGACTGAAGCTTTCTTT.

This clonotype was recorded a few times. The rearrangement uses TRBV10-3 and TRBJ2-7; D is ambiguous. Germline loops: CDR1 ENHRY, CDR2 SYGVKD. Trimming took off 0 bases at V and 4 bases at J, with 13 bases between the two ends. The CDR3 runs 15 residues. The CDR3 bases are TGTGCCATCAGTGAGTCTTTGAGGCGGATATACGAGCAGTACTTC. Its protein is CAISESLRRIYEQYF.

The CDR3 DNA reads TGTGCCAGCAGCTACAGGGTCGACCAGCCCCAGCATTTT. This gives the protein CASSYRVDQPQHF. V usage is TRBV7-2 and J usage is TRBJ1-5; tentatively, D is TRBD1 (6 bases). CDR1 is SGHTA and CDR2 is FQGNSA in the germline V gene. The V end was cut by 4 bases, the J end by 7 bases, with 11 bases between. CDR3 length: 13 amino acids.

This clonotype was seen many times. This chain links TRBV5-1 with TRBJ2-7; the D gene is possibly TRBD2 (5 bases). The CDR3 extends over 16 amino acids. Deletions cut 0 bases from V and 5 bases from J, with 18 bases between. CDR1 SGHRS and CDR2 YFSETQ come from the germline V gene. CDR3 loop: CASSLGLASRSNEQYF. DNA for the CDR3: TGCGCCAGCAGCTTGGGTCTAGCATCCCGTTCGAACGAGCAGTACTTC.

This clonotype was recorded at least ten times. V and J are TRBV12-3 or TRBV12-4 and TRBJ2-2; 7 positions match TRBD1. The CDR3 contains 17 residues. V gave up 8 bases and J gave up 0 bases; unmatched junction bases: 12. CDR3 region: CASGPGQPYTNTGELFF. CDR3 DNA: TGTGCCAGCGGTCCGGGACAGCCCTACACGAACACCGGGGAGCTGTTTTTT.

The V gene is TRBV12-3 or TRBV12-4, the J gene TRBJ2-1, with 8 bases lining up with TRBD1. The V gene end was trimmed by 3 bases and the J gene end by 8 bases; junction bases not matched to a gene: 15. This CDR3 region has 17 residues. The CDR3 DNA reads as TGTGCCAGCAGTTTGGATTCGGACAGGGCGGATCGCGATGAGCAGTTCTTC. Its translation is CASSLDSDRADRDEQFF.

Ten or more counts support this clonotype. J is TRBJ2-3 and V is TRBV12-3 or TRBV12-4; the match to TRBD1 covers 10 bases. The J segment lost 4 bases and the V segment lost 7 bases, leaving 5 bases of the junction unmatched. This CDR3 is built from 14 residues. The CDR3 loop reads CASMGQGSADTQYF. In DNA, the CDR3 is TGTGCCAGCATGGGACAGGGGTCGGCAGATACGCAGTATTTT.

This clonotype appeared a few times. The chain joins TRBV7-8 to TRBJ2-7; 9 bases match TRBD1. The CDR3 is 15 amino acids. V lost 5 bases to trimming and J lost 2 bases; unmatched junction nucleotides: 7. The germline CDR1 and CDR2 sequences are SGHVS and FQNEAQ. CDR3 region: CASSQTGTGTYEQYF. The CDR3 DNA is TGTGCCAGCAGCCAGACCGGGACAGGGACCTACGAGCAGTACTTC.

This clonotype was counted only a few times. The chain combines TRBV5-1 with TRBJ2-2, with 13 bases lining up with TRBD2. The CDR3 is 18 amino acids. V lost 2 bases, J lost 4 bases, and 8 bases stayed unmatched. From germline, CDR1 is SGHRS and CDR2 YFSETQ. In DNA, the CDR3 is TGCGCCAGCAGCTTAGGAACTAGCGGGAGGGCGAGCACCGGGGAGCTGTTTTTT. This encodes CASSLGTSGRASTGELFF.

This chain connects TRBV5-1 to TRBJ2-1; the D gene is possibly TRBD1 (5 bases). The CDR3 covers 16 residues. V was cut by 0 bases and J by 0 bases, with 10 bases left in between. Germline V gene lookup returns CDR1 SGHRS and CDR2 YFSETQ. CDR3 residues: CASSLEGASSYNEQFF. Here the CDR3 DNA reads TGCGCCAGCAGCTTGGAAGGGGCAAGCTCCTACAATGAGCAGTTCTTC.

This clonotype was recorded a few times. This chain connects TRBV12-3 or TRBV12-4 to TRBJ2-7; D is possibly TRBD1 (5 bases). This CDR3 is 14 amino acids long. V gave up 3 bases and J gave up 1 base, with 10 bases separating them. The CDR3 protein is CASSLQGYSYEQYF. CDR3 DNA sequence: TGTGCCAGCAGTTTGCAGGGATATTCCTACGAGCAGTACTTC.

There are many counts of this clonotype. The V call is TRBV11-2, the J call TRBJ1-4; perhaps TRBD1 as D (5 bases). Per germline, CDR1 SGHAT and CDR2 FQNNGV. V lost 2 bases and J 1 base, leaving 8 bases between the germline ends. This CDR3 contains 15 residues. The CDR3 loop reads CASSLWDETNEKLFF. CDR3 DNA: TGTGCCAGCAGCTTATGGGACGAAACTAATGAAAAACTGTTTTTT.

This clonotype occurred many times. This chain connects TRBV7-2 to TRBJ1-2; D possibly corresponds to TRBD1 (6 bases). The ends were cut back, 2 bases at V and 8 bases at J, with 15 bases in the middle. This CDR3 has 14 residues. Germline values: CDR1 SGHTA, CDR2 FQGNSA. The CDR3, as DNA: TGTGCCAGCAGCTTACAGGGGTTGGTAGGCGGCTACACCTTC. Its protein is CASSLQGLVGGYTF.

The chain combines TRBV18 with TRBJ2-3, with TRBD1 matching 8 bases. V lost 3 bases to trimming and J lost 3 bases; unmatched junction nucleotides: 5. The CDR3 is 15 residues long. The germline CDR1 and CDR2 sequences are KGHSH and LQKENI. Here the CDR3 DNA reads TGTGCCAGCTCACCGGCAGGGGGCATGACAGATACGCAGTATTTT. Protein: CASSPAGGMTDTQYF.

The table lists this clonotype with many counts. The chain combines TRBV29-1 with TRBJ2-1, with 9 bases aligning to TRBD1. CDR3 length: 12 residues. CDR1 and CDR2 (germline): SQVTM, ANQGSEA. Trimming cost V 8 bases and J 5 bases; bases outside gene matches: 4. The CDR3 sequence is CSLGQGDNEQFF. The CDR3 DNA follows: TGCAGCTTGGGACAGGGAGACAATGAGCAGTTCTTC.

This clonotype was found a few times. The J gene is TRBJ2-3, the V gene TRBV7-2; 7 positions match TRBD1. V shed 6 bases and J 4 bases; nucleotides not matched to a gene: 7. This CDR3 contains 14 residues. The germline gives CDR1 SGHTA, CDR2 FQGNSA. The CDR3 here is CASSQEGQADTQYF. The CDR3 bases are TGTGCCAGCAGTCAGGAAGGACAGGCAGATACGCAGTATTTT.

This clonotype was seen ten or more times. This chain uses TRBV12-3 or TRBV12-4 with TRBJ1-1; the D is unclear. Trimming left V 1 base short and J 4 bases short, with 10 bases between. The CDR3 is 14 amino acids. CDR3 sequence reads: CASSLVWVSTEAFF. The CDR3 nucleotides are TGTGCCAGCAGTTTAGTTTGGGTTTCCACTGAAGCTTTCTTT.

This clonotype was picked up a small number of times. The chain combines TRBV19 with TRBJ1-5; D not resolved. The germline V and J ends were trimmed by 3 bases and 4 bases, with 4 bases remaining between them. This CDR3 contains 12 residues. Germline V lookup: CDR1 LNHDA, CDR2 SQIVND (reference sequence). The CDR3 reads CASSMTNQPQHF. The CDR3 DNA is TGTGCCAGTAGTATGACAAATCAGCCCCAGCATTTT. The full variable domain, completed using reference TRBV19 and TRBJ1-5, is DGGITQSPKYLFRKEGQNVTLSCEQNLNHDAMYWYRQDPGQGLRLIYYSQIVNDFQKGDIAEGYSVSREKKESFPLTVTSAQKNPTAFYLCASSMTNQPQHFGDGTRLSIL.

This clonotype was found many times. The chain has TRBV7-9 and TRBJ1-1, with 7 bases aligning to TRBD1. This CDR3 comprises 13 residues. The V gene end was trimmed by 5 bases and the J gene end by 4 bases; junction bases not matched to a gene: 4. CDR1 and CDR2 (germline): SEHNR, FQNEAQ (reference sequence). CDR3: CASSPPGGTEAFF. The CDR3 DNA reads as TGTGCCAGCAGCCCCCCAGGGGGCACTGAAGCTTTCTTT.

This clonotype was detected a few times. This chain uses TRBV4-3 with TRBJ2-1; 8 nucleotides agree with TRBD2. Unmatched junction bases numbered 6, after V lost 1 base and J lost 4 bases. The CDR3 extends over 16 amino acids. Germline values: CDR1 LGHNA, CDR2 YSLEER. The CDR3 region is CASSQAAREGYNEQFF. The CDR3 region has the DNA TGCGCCAGCAGCCAAGCGGCCCGGGAGGGTTACAATGAGCAGTTCTTC.

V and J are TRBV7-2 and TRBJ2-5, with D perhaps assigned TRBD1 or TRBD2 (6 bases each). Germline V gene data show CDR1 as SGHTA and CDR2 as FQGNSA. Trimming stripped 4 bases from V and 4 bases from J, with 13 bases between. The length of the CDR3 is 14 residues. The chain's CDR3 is CASSSGPGAETQYF. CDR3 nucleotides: TGTGCCAGCAGCTCTGGACCGGGGGCAGAGACCCAGTACTTC.

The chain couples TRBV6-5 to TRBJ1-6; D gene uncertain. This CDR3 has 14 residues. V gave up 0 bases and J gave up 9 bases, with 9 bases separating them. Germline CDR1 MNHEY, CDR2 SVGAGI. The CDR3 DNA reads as TGTGCCAGCAGTTACTCGACTAAGGTTTCACCCCTCCACTTT. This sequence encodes CASSYSTKVSPLHF.

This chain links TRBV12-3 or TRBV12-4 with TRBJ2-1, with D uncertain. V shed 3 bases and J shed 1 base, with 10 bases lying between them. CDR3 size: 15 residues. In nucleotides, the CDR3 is TGTGCCAGCAGTTTGTGGTGGGATTCCTACAATGAGCAGTTCTTC. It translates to CASSLWWDSYNEQFF.

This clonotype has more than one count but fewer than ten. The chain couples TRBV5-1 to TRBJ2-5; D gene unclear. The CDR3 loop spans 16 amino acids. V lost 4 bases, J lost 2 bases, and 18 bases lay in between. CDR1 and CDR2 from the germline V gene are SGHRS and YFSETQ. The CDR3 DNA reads TGCGCCAGCAGCCCCCGACTGGGGTCCTTGCAAGAGACCCAGTACTTC. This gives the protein CASSPRLGSLQETQYF.

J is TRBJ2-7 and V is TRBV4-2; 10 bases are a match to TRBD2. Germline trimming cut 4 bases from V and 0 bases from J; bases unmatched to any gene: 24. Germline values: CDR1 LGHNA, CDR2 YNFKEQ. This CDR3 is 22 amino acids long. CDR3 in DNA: TGTGCCAGCAGCCCAACCCCTACTGGACTAGCGGCGATCCATCCGAGCTCCTACGAGCAGTACTTC. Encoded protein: CASSPTPTGLAAIHPSSYEQYF.

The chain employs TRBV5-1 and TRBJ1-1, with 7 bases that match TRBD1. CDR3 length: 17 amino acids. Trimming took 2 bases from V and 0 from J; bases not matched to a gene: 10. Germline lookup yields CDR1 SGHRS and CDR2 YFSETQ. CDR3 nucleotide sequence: TGCGCCAGCAGCTTTAGAAGGGGGCCGGCCATGAACACTGAAGCTTTCTTT. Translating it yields CASSFRRGPAMNTEAFF.

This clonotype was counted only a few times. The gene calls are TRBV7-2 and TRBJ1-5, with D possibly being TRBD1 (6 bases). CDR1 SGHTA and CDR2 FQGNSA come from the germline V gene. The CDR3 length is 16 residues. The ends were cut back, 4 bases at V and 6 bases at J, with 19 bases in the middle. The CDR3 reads CASSSEGQGKGQPQHF. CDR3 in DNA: TGTGCCAGCAGCTCGGAGGGGCAGGGGAAGGGTCAGCCCCAGCATTTT.

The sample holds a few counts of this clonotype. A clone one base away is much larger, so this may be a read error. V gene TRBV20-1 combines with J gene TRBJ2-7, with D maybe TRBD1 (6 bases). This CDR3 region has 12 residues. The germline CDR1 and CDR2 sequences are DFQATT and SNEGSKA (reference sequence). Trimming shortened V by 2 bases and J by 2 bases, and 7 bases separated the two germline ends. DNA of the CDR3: TGCAGTGCTAGAAGGGGGACCTACGAGCAGTACTTC. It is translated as CSARRGTYEQYF.